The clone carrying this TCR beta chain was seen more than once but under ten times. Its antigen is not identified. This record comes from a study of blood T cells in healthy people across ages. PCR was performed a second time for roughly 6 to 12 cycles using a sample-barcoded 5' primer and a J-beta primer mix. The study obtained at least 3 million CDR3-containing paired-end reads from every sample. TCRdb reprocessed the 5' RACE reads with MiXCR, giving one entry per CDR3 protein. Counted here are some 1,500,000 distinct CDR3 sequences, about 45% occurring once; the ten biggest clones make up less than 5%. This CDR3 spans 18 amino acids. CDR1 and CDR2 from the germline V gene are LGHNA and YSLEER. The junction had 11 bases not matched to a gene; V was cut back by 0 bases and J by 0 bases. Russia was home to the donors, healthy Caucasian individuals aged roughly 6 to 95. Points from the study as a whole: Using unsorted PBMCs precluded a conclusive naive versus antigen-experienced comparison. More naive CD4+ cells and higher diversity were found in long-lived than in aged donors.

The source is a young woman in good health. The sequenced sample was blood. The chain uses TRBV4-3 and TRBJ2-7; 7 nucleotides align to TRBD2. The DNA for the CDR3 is TGCGCCAGCAGCCAAGAGGAGGCGGGAGAGTTAGGCTCCTACGAGCAGTACTTC. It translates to CASSQEEAGELGSYEQYF.